Listed below are T cell receptor beta chains from one sample, sequenced in a study of shared clonotypes between healthy human individuals. Sequenced by immunoSEQ multiplex PCR; TCRdb stores in-frame clones only, minus some. Among 2,500,000 or so clones, 92% were seen once, and the ten largest hold around 0.4%. Sequenced sample: naive CD4+ T cells from PBMCs. The receptor source for this set is a man younger than 35 in good health. Some clones in this sample may be carry-over from other donors' samples. The CDR3 runs from the conserved cysteine through the conserved F or W. Fields, in order: V gene, clone size, D gene, J gene, CDR3 DNA, CDR3 protein. The D gene is left open where the match is weak. Only part of the rows carry a size: once, few, many, or a class if the clone is expanded.

V gene: TRBV4-2
clone size: once
D gene: TRBD1
J gene: TRBJ1-1
CDR3 DNA: TGTGCCAGCAGCCACAGCCCGGACAGGGGGATCACTGAAGCTTTCTTT
CDR3 protein: CASSHSPDRGITEAFF

V gene: TRBV28
clone size: .
D gene: .
J gene: TRBJ2-6
CDR3 DNA: TGTGCCAGCAGTTTTTGGGCTAAACTCTCTGGGGCCAACGTCCTGACTTTC
CDR3 protein: CASSFWAKLSGANVLTF

V gene: TRBV5-1
clone size: .
D gene: .
J gene: TRBJ2-5
CDR3 DNA: TGCGCCAGCAGCTTCGACGGACGGCAAGAGACCCAGTACTTC
CDR3 protein: CASSFDGRQETQYF

V gene: TRBV4-1
clone size: .
D gene: TRBD2
J gene: TRBJ2-7
CDR3 DNA: TGCGCCAGCAGCCGGACAAAAAAACGGGGACTAGCGGAACACACCTACGAGCAGTACTTC
CDR3 protein: CASSRTKKRGLAEHTYEQYF

V gene: TRBV2
clone size: .
D gene: TRBD2
J gene: TRBJ2-7
CDR3 DNA: TGTGCCAGCAGTCCCCGGACTAGCGGGAAGGACTACGAGCAGTACTTC
CDR3 protein: CASSPRTSGKDYEQYF

V gene: TRBV5-1
clone size: .
D gene: .
J gene: TRBJ1-4
CDR3 DNA: TGCGCCAGCAGCTTGGCCCCAACTAATGAAAAACTGTTTTTT
CDR3 protein: CASSLAPTNEKLFF

V gene: TRBV9
clone size: .
D gene: TRBD2
J gene: TRBJ2-1
CDR3 DNA: TGTGCCAGCAGCGCCCCAGGGACTAGGGTGAGGAATGAGCAGTTCTTC
CDR3 protein: CASSAPGTRVRNEQFF

V gene: TRBV5-1
clone size: .
D gene: .
J gene: TRBJ2-3
CDR3 DNA: TGCGCCAGCAGCCAGTACGGTGTGGGGCCAGATACGCAGTATTTT
CDR3 protein: CASSQYGVGPDTQYF

V gene: TRBV2
clone size: .
D gene: .
J gene: TRBJ2-2
CDR3 DNA: TGTGCCAGCAGCGTCGACAGGAACACCGGGGAGCTGTTTTTT
CDR3 protein: CASSVDRNTGELFF

V gene: TRBV6-1
clone size: .
D gene: TRBD1
J gene: TRBJ1-3
CDR3 DNA: TGTGCCATTTCCGGACAGGGTGGAAACACCATATATTTT
CDR3 protein: CAISGQGGNTIYF

V gene: TRBV28
clone size: once
D gene: TRBD1
J gene: TRBJ1-6
CDR3 DNA: TGTGCCAGCAGTTTGGGGACAGCCTCCTATAATTCACCCCTCCACTTT
CDR3 protein: CASSLGTASYNSPLHF

V gene: TRBV9
clone size: once
D gene: TRBD2
J gene: TRBJ2-7
CDR3 DNA: TGTGCCAGCAGCTCCACGGACGGCGGGAGGGGAGAGCAGTACTTC
CDR3 protein: CASSSTDGGRGEQYF

V gene: TRBV6-5
clone size: .
D gene: TRBD2
J gene: TRBJ2-7
CDR3 DNA: TGTGCCAGCGCCCGACTAGCGGGAGTCTACGAGCAGTACTTC
CDR3 protein: CASARLAGVYEQYF

V gene: TRBV21-1
clone size: .
D gene: .
J gene: TRBJ1-2
CDR3 DNA: TGTGCCAGCAGCAAACCGGCAGCCCACTATGGCTACACCTTC
CDR3 protein: CASSKPAAHYGYTF

V gene: TRBV5-4
clone size: .
D gene: TRBD1
J gene: TRBJ2-7
CDR3 DNA: TGTGCCAGCAGCTTACAGGGGGGTCCCTACGAGCAGTACTTC
CDR3 protein: CASSLQGGPYEQYF

V gene: TRBV10-3
clone size: .
D gene: TRBD1
J gene: TRBJ2-3
CDR3 DNA: TGTGCCATCAGTGTGGACAGGACAGATACGCAGTATTTT
CDR3 protein: CAISVDRTDTQYF

V gene: TRBV5-1
clone size: once
D gene: .
J gene: TRBJ1-2
CDR3 DNA: TGCGCCAGCAGCTTGGCAGAGGGATCCTATGGCTACACCTTC
CDR3 protein: CASSLAEGSYGYTF

V gene: TRBV18
clone size: once
D gene: .
J gene: TRBJ2-5
CDR3 DNA: TGTGCCAGCTCCCGCGCCGCCGAGACCCAGTACTTC
CDR3 protein: CASSRAAETQYF

V gene: TRBV6-6
clone size: once
D gene: .
J gene: TRBJ1-5
CDR3 DNA: TGTGCCAGCAGCCGAGTGGGCCAGCCCCAGCATTTT
CDR3 protein: CASSRVGQPQHF

V gene: TRBV2
clone size: .
D gene: .
J gene: TRBJ2-7
CDR3 DNA: TGTGCCAGCAGTGAGGAAAGGTTCGACCCCCACTTC
CDR3 protein: CASSEERFDPHF

V gene: TRBV30
clone size: few
D gene: .
J gene: TRBJ1-1
CDR3 DNA: TGTGCCTGGAGTGTATCAGGGGACACTGAAGCTTTCTTT
CDR3 protein: CAWSVSGDTEAFF

V gene: TRBV14
clone size: .
D gene: .
J gene: TRBJ2-1
CDR3 DNA: TGTGCCAGCAGCCAAGCGGGGCGCCCCGAGCAGTTCTTC
CDR3 protein: CASSQAGRPEQFF

V gene: TRBV6-6
clone size: .
D gene: TRBD1
J gene: TRBJ1-1
CDR3 DNA: TGTGCCAGCAGTCGATGGACAGGTCGAGGCACTGAAGCTTTCTTT
CDR3 protein: CASSRWTGRGTEAFF

V gene: TRBV5-1
clone size: .
D gene: .
J gene: TRBJ2-5
CDR3 DNA: TGCGCCAGCGCCGTTGGGGAGACCCAGTACTTC
CDR3 protein: CASAVGETQYF

V gene: TRBV9
clone size: few
D gene: .
J gene: TRBJ2-1
CDR3 DNA: TGTGCCAGCAGCGGGTCTAGCTCCTACAATGAGCAGTTCTTC
CDR3 protein: CASSGSSSYNEQFF

V gene: TRBV30
clone size: .
D gene: .
J gene: TRBJ1-1
CDR3 DNA: TGTGCCTGGAGTCTCCGCCGGGGCGGCGAAGCTTTCTTT
CDR3 protein: CAWSLRRGGEAFF

V gene: TRBV28
clone size: .
D gene: .
J gene: TRBJ2-2
CDR3 DNA: TGTGCCAGCCTACCTTCACAGGGTTTTACCGGGGAGCTGTTTTTT
CDR3 protein: CASLPSQGFTGELFF

V gene: TRBV7-2
clone size: .
D gene: .
J gene: TRBJ2-7
CDR3 DNA: TGTGCCAGCAGCTCAAAGGGGGGGTTCCCCTACGAGCAGTACTTC
CDR3 protein: CASSSKGGFPYEQYF

V gene: TRBV5-1
clone size: .
D gene: .
J gene: TRBJ2-5
CDR3 DNA: TGCGCCAGCAGCTCGGGGGAGGCCCAGTACTTC
CDR3 protein: CASSSGEAQYF

V gene: TRBV27
clone size: .
D gene: .
J gene: TRBJ2-3
CDR3 DNA: TGTGCCAGCACCCGACGGGGTCTCACAGATACGCAGTATTTT
CDR3 protein: CASTRRGLTDTQYF

V gene: TRBV6-6
clone size: .
D gene: .
J gene: TRBJ1-5
CDR3 DNA: TGTGCCAGCAGGAACAATCAGCCCCAGCATTTT
CDR3 protein: CASRNNQPQHF

V gene: TRBV9
clone size: .
D gene: TRBD1
J gene: TRBJ2-7
CDR3 DNA: TGTGCCAGCAGCGCGGGACAGGGTGGATACGAGCAGTACTTC
CDR3 protein: CASSAGQGGYEQYF

V gene: TRBV19
clone size: .
D gene: .
J gene: TRBJ1-1
CDR3 DNA: TGTGCCAGTAGTATGAGGTCCGGCCAGGGGAACACTGAAGCTTTCTTT
CDR3 protein: CASSMRSGQGNTEAFF

V gene: TRBV20-1
clone size: .
D gene: .
J gene: TRBJ2-5
CDR3 DNA: TGCAGTGCTAGCTCGTTGGAGACCCAGTACTTC
CDR3 protein: CSASSLETQYF

V gene: TRBV29-1
clone size: .
D gene: .
J gene: TRBJ2-7
CDR3 DNA: TGCAGCGTTTGGGACTCCTCCTACGAGCAGTACTTC
CDR3 protein: CSVWDSSYEQYF

V gene: TRBV30
clone size: .
D gene: TRBD2
J gene: TRBJ2-1
CDR3 DNA: TGTGCCTGGAGCGACGGGGGACTAGCGGCCTACAATGAGCAGTTCTTC
CDR3 protein: CAWSDGGLAAYNEQFF

V gene: TRBV7-9
clone size: .
D gene: TRBD1
J gene: TRBJ1-1
CDR3 DNA: TGTGCCAGCAGCCGGACAGGGAAGAACACTGAAGCTTTCTTT
CDR3 protein: CASSRTGKNTEAFF

V gene: TRBV5-5
clone size: .
D gene: TRBD1
J gene: TRBJ2-2
CDR3 DNA: TGTGCCAGCAGCTTGTGGACAGGAGGCACCGGGGAGCTGTTTTTT
CDR3 protein: CASSLWTGGTGELFF

V gene: TRBV7-9
clone size: .
D gene: TRBD1
J gene: TRBJ2-5
CDR3 DNA: TGTGCCAGCAGCGCCGGACCACAGGGGCTACTGGGTGAGACCCAGTACTTC
CDR3 protein: CASSAGPQGLLGETQYF

V gene: TRBV7-9
clone size: .
D gene: .
J gene: TRBJ2-7
CDR3 DNA: TGTGCCAGCAGCCCATCCGGGCCAGGGTCCTCCTACGAGCAGTACTTC
CDR3 protein: CASSPSGPGSSYEQYF

V gene: TRBV11-3
clone size: .
D gene: .
J gene: TRBJ1-5
CDR3 DNA: TGTGCCAGCAGCTTCGAGGTCTCCAGGGGCCTCAGCAATCAGCCCCAGCATTTT
CDR3 protein: CASSFEVSRGLSNQPQHF

V gene: TRBV7-9
clone size: .
D gene: TRBD1
J gene: TRBJ2-4
CDR3 DNA: TGTGCCAGCACCTGGGACAGGGTAGACAAAAACATTCAGTACTTC
CDR3 protein: CASTWDRVDKNIQYF

V gene: TRBV7-2
clone size: .
D gene: TRBD2
J gene: TRBJ2-7
CDR3 DNA: TGTGCCAGCAGCTTATTGAGGACTAGCGGCTATATCGAGCAGTACTTC
CDR3 protein: CASSLLRTSGYIEQYF

V gene: TRBV2
clone size: .
D gene: TRBD1
J gene: TRBJ2-5
CDR3 DNA: TGTGCCAGCAGTCGTGACAGGGACGGGACCCAGTACTTC
CDR3 protein: CASSRDRDGTQYF

V gene: TRBV2
clone size: .
D gene: TRBD1
J gene: TRBJ2-2
CDR3 DNA: TGTGCCAGCAGCCGGACAGGGTCCGGGGAGCTGTTTTTT
CDR3 protein: CASSRTGSGELFF

V gene: TRBV7-3
clone size: .
D gene: .
J gene: TRBJ1-1
CDR3 DNA: TGTGCCAGCAGCTGGGGCCCCGCAAGGTCCACTGAAGCTTTCTTT
CDR3 protein: CASSWGPARSTEAFF

V gene: TRBV13
clone size: .
D gene: .
J gene: TRBJ2-6
CDR3 DNA: TGTGCCAGCAGCTTAGTATTGGTGGCAGGGAACTCTGGGGCCAACGTCCTGACTTTC
CDR3 protein: CASSLVLVAGNSGANVLTF

V gene: TRBV5-1
clone size: .
D gene: .
J gene: TRBJ1-2
CDR3 DNA: TGCGCCAGCACGGACAGCACCTATAACTATGGCTACACCTTC
CDR3 protein: CASTDSTYNYGYTF

V gene: TRBV10-3
clone size: once
D gene: .
J gene: TRBJ2-5
CDR3 DNA: TGTGCCATCAGGGAGGGTGGGGCACCTCGTATCCAAGAGACCCAGTACTTC
CDR3 protein: CAIREGGAPRIQETQYF

V gene: TRBV19
clone size: once
D gene: .
J gene: TRBJ1-5
CDR3 DNA: TGTGCCAGTAGTATAGCGGGGGGCGGCAATCAGCCCCAGCATTTT
CDR3 protein: CASSIAGGGNQPQHF

V gene: TRBV5-1
clone size: .
D gene: .
J gene: TRBJ2-6
CDR3 DNA: TGCGCCAGCAGGGGTGCAGTGGCTGGGGCCAACGTCCTGACTTTC
CDR3 protein: CASRGAVAGANVLTF

V gene: TRBV18
clone size: .
D gene: TRBD2
J gene: TRBJ2-7
CDR3 DNA: TGTGCCAGCTCACCCGGACTAGCGCAAACCTACGAGCAGTACTTC
CDR3 protein: CASSPGLAQTYEQYF

V gene: TRBV30
clone size: .
D gene: TRBD2
J gene: TRBJ2-1
CDR3 DNA: TGTGCCTGGAGTGTAGGGACTAGCGGGAGAAGAGCCTACAATGAGCAGTTCTTC
CDR3 protein: CAWSVGTSGRRAYNEQFF

V gene: TRBV7-9
clone size: .
D gene: .
J gene: TRBJ2-3
CDR3 DNA: TGTGCCAGCAGCTCACGGACAGTCTCCGGGAGAGATACGCAGTATTTT
CDR3 protein: CASSSRTVSGRDTQYF